The next 27 T cell receptor beta chains were all read from a single sample in a study of regulatory T cells in long-lasting Graves disease. Time point in this sample: newly diagnosed GD, antithyroid drugs for less than 3 months. PBMC RNA served as the TCR library source. Arm-PCR of CDR3 regions and iRepertoire HTBI primers were the basis on which TCR beta libraries were built. TCRdb itself ran the multiplex PCR reads through MiXCR, one entry per CDR3 protein. The sample consists of 360,000 or so distinct CDR3 sequences, around 15% of them appearing once. This sample was shared with a second study, whose subject was T cells in Graves' hyperthyroidism and ophthalmopathy.

Specimen: peripheral blood mononuclear cells (PBMCs), collected at new diagnosis, from a patient treated with antithyroid drugs. These receptors all come from a young woman with Graves disease.

Notes on this clonotype: A read error may explain this, as a much larger clone is one base away. The chain employs TRBV12-3 or TRBV12-4 and TRBJ2-3; 8 positions match TRBD1. The DNA end lines up better with TRBJ2-1; the J call may be wrong. The CDR3 runs to 14 residues. The CDR3 reads CATMGQDRGDEQFF. DNA of the CDR3: TGTGCCACTATGGGACAGGATAGGGGAGATGAGCAGTTCTTC.

With regard to this clonotype: A read error may explain this, as a much larger clone is one base away. This CDR3 reads CASSDEQGRQSYEQFF. DNA of the CDR3: TGTGCCAGCAGTGATGAACAGGGACGGCAATCTTATGAGCAGTTCTTC. The V gene is TRBV6-1, the J gene TRBJ2-1; possible D gene TRBD1, 6 bases. CDR3 length: 16 residues. V lost 3 bases and J lost 8, with 20 bases in between. Germline assignment: CDR1 MNHNS and CDR2 SASEGT.

In regard to this clonotype: Since a much larger clone is just one base distant, this may be a read error. The chain joins TRBV11-2 to TRBJ2-7, with D unclear. V dropped 5 bases and J dropped 4 bases, with 9 bases sitting between them. Germline CDR1 SGHAT, CDR2 FQNNGV. This CDR3 is 12 amino acids long. The CDR3 loop reads CASSPIVYEQYF. CDR3 coding DNA: TGTGCCAGCAGCCCAATAGTTTACGAGCAGTACTTC.

The table lists this clonotype with a few counts. The chain uses TRBV4-1 and TRBJ2-1, with 11 bases lining up with TRBD1. The CDR3 runs 16 residues. The V gene end was trimmed by 1 base and the J gene end by 4 bases; junction bases not matched to a gene: 3. Germline lookup yields CDR1 MGHRA and CDR2 YSYEKL. The CDR3 reads CASSQVRDRGYNEQFF. CDR3 coding DNA: TGCGCCAGCAGCCAAGTAAGGGACAGGGGGTACAATGAGCAGTTCTTC.

On this clonotype itself: A clone one base away is much larger, so this may be a read error. The chain combines TRBV12-3 or TRBV12-4 with TRBJ2-1; D is possibly TRBD2 (5 bases). The CDR3 spans 14 residues. The CDR3 sequence is CTSSSPGRGSEQFF. The CDR3 nucleotides read TGTACCAGCAGTTCCCCGGGTCGAGGGAGTGAGCAGTTCTTC.

The chain carries TRBV7-3 and TRBJ1-1, with D perhaps TRBD1 (5 bases). The CDR3 covers 15 residues. V was cut by 2 bases and J by 3 bases, with 13 bases left in between. CDR1 and CDR2 (germline): SGHTA, FQGTGA. This chain's CDR3 is CASSLLSRGDTEAFF. CDR3 bases: TGTGCCAGCAGCTTACTGTCCCGAGGGGACACTGAAGCTTTCTTT. The entire variable domain, with the rest obtained from reference TRBV7-3 and TRBJ1-1, is as follows: GAGVSQTPSNKVTEKGKYVELRCDPISGHTALYWYRQSLGQGPEFLIYFQGTGAADDSGLPNDRFFAVRPEGSVSTLKIQRTERGDSAVYLCASSLLSRGDTEAFFGQGTRLTVV.

This clonotype was detected many times. The V and J genes are TRBV28 and TRBJ2-1; 8 nucleotides agree with TRBD2. Germline loops: CDR1 MDHEN, CDR2 SYDVKM. With V trimmed by 2 bases and J by 9 bases, 6 bases remained unmatched. This CDR3 is 14 amino acids long. DNA for the CDR3: TGTGCCAGCAGTTTAGGGGGACTAGTTCGTGAGCAGTTCTTC. Translating gives CASSLGGLVREQFF. Looking up the rest from reference TRBV28 and TRBJ2-1 gives the full variable domain: DVKVTQSSRYLVKRTGEKVFLECVQDMDHENMFWYRQDPGLGLRLIYFSYDVKMKEKGDIPEGYSVSREKKERFSLILESASTNQTSMYLCASSLGGLVREQFFGPGTRLTVL.

This clonotype was seen at least ten times. The J gene is TRBJ1-2, the V gene TRBV11-2, with 7 bases fitting TRBD1. V gave up 5 bases and J gave up 2 bases; unmatched junction bases: 2. This CDR3 contains 13 residues. Germline loops: CDR1 SGHAT, CDR2 FQNNGV. This chain's CDR3 is CASSMGQNYGYTF. The CDR3, as DNA: TGTGCCAGCAGCATGGGACAGAACTATGGCTACACCTTC.

The sample holds many counts of this clonotype. This chain links TRBV30 with TRBJ2-3; D uncertain. This CDR3 is 10 amino acids long. Per germline, CDR1 GTSNPN and CDR2 SVGIG (reference sequence). V shed 1 base and J shed 8 bases, with 4 bases lying between them. In DNA, the CDR3 is TGTGCCTGGAGTGCCGGTACGCAGTATTTT. This gives the protein CAWSAGTQYF.

The count of this clonotype is one. The chain recombines TRBV20-1 with TRBJ2-5; tentatively, D is TRBD1 (6 bases). V shed 2 bases and J shed 10 bases, with 17 bases lying between them. The CDR3 covers 13 residues. The V gene's germline CDR1 is DFQATT and CDR2 SNEGSKA (reference sequence). The CDR3 protein is CSARSFQGPFQYF. DNA of the CDR3: TGCAGTGCTAGATCTTTTCAGGGGCCCTTCCAGTACTTC.

The chain uses TRBV29-1 and TRBJ2-1; 11 bases map to TRBD2. Germline V gives CDR1 SQVTM, CDR2 ANQGSEA. Trimming at V came to 6 bases and at J to 4 bases, leaving 5 bases not matched to a gene. CDR3 length equals 14 residues. Written as DNA, the CDR3 is TGCAGCGTCCCTAGCGGGGGGCTTTACAATGAGCAGTTCTTC. Protein product: CSVPSGGLYNEQFF.

This clonotype was seen ten or more times. This sequence joins TRBV28 and TRBJ1-1, with D possibly matching TRBD1 (5 bases). CDR1 MDHEN and CDR2 SYDVKM come from the germline V gene. V was clipped by 6 bases and J by 5 bases, with 13 bases between them. The CDR3 runs 13 residues. The CDR3 loop is CASSPGASTEAFF. The CDR3 DNA follows: TGTGCCAGCAGCCCCGGGGCGAGTACTGAAGCTTTCTTT. Full variable domain (rest looked up from reference TRBV28 and TRBJ1-1): DVKVTQSSRYLVKRTGEKVFLECVQDMDHENMFWYRQDPGLGLRLIYFSYDVKMKEKGDIPEGYSVSREKKERFSLILESASTNQTSMYLCASSPGASTEAFFGQGTRLTVV.

The chain employs TRBV6-2 or TRBV6-3 and TRBJ1-1; D may be TRBD1 (6 bases). The CDR3 is made up of 15 amino acids. The germline V gene has CDR1 MNHEY and CDR2 SVGEGT. The V end lost 4 bases, the J end lost 3 bases, and 15 bases lay between the germline ends. The chain's CDR3 is CASSSTGNRDTEAFF. CDR3 DNA: TGTGCCAGCAGTTCCACAGGGAATCGGGACACTGAAGCTTTCTTT.

This clonotype was observed at least ten times. Its ends do not fully match the called genes, so a read error is possible. This sequence joins TRBV6-1 and TRBJ2-4; possibly TRBD1 for D (5 bases). The CDR3 length is 13 residues. Germline CDR1 and CDR2: MNHNS and SASEGT. The CDR3 region has the DNA TGTGCCAGCAGTGAAAGTTTTAAGGGGTTGATGCCCTTC. This encodes CASSESFKGLMPF.

As concerns this clonotype: This may come from a read error, since a much larger clone is one base off. The chain carries TRBV7-7 and TRBJ2-7; D tentatively reads TRBD1 or TRBD2 (6 bases each). The CDR3 loop spans 17 amino acids. The germline V gene has CDR1 SSHAT and CDR2 FNYEAQ (reference sequence). The DNA of the CDR3 is TGTGCTAGCAGACTAGGGATTGGGCTCGGGGGACACAATGAGCAGTACTTC. It codes for CASRLGIGLGGHNEQYF.

Many counts were recorded for this clonotype. V is TRBV20-1 and J is TRBJ2-7; D ambiguous. The V gene's germline CDR1 is DFQATT and CDR2 SNEGSKA (reference sequence). V was cut by 2 bases and J by 4 bases, with 12 bases left in between. The CDR3 loop spans 13 amino acids. CDR3 protein: CSARSQARYEQYF. The CDR3 coding sequence is TGCAGTGCTAGAAGTCAGGCCAGGTACGAGCAGTACTTC.

Only a few counts were recorded for this clonotype. The rearrangement links TRBV4-1 to TRBJ2-3, with TRBD2 matching over 13 bases. Unmatched junction bases numbered 4, after V lost 4 bases and J lost 6 bases. The CDR3 contains 15 residues. Germline assignment: CDR1 MGHRA and CDR2 YSYEKL. In DNA form, the CDR3 reads TGCGCCAGCAGCCTGGGACTAGCGGGGCGGGATACGCAGTATTTT. Translating gives CASSLGLAGRDTQYF.

Points on this clonotype: It may be a read error: a sequence one base away is much more abundant. The chain uses TRBV6-1 and TRBJ1-1; tentatively, D is TRBD1 (5 bases). V lost 4 bases and J 1 base, leaving 10 bases between the germline ends. CDR3 length equals 14 residues. From germline, CDR1 is MNHNS and CDR2 SASEGT. CDR3 protein: CASSAGGGNTEAFF. The DNA for the CDR3 is TGTGCCAGCAGTGCCGGGGGGGGGAACACTGAAGCTTTCTTT.

This clonotype was counted between two and nine times. This could be a read error, since a much larger clone is one nucleotide away. The chain is built from TRBV12-3 or TRBV12-4 and TRBJ2-2; 9 nucleotides line up with TRBD1. The CDR3 totals 17 residues. CDR3 DNA sequence: TGTGCCAGCAGCCCCATCTCCGGGACAGGGAACGCCGGGGAGCTGTTTTTT. Amino acid sequence: CASSPISGTGNAGELFF.

This clonotype was observed at least ten times. The gene calls are TRBV2 and TRBJ2-1; 8 bases are a match to TRBD1. The CDR3 consists of 16 residues. After removal of 1 base from V and 7 bases from J, the junction contained 9 bases not matched to a gene. Germline V gene data show CDR1 as SNHLY and CDR2 as FYNNEI. This CDR3 reads CASSEEGTGLSNEQFF. The CDR3 coding sequence is TGTGCCAGCAGTGAAGAAGGGACAGGTCTTTCGAATGAGCAGTTCTTC.

This clonotype was picked up one time. Just one base apart from a much larger clone, this may be a read error. The rearrangement joins TRBV6-1 to TRBJ2-5; 9 bases line up with TRBD1. CDR1 MNHNS and CDR2 SASEGT come from the germline V gene. V was pared by 4 bases and J by 1 base, with 10 bases of the junction left unmatched. The CDR3 sequence is 17 residues long. The CDR3 DNA sequence: TGTGCCAGCAGTGCCCTACAGGGGGCTTTGACCCAAGAGACCCAGTACTTC. Its translation is CASSALQGALTQETQYF.

Comments on this clonotype: A much larger clone lies a single base off, so this may be a read error. The chain recombines TRBV28 with TRBJ2-5; 12 bases are shared with TRBD2. The CDR3 is 15 amino acids. CDR1 and CDR2 (germline): MDHEN, SYDVKM. V lost 5 bases to trimming and J lost 1 base; unmatched junction nucleotides: 2. In DNA, the CDR3 is TGTGCCAGCAGTCGGACTAGCGGGATCCAAGAGACCCAGTACTTC. Protein product: CASSRTSGIQETQYF. Combining the CDR3 with reference TRBV28 and TRBJ2-5 gives the whole variable domain DVKVTQSSRYLVKRTGEKVFLECVQDMDHENMFWYRQDPGLGLRLIYFSYDVKMKEKGDIPEGYSVSREKKERFSLILESASTNQTSMYLCASSRTSGIQETQYFGPGTRLLVL.

Regarding this clonotype: A much larger clone lies one base from this, so it may be a read error. This chain connects TRBV7-2 to TRBJ1-3; 11 nucleotides line up with TRBD1. The CDR3 has 19 amino acids. Germline lookup yields CDR1 SGHTA and CDR2 FQGNSA. The ends lost 0 bases at V and 1 base at J; junction bases unmatched: 8. CDR3 in amino acids: CASSLARTGGSSSGNTIYF. DNA of the CDR3: TGTGCCAGCAGCTTAGCGCGGACAGGGGGCAGTTCGTCTGGAAACACCATATATTTT.

The sample holds many counts of this clonotype. The rearrangement uses TRBV20-1 and TRBJ2-7; weak D call: TRBD1 (6 bases). The CDR3 runs 12 residues. Germline assignment: CDR1 DFQATT and CDR2 SNEGSKA (reference sequence). V was trimmed by 2 bases and J by 2 bases, leaving 7 bases between them. For the CDR3, the DNA is TGCAGTGCTAGAAAGGGGGCCTACGAGCAGTACTTC. Amino acids: CSARKGAYEQYF.

This clonotype has a count of ten or more. The chain combines TRBV27 with TRBJ1-5; 9 bases map to TRBD1. The J segment lost 5 bases and the V segment lost 8 bases, leaving 19 bases of the junction unmatched. The CDR3 consists of 18 residues. Looked up from germline, CDR1 is MNHEY and CDR2 is SMNVEV (reference sequence). The chain's CDR3 is CASPKGVTGGKIDQPQHF. In DNA form, the CDR3 reads TGTGCCAGCCCTAAAGGGGTGACAGGGGGTAAGATAGATCAGCCCCAGCATTTT.

This chain uses TRBV2 with TRBJ2-1, with TRBD1 matching 8 bases. Germline CDR1 reads SNHLY; CDR2 reads FYNNEI. The length of the CDR3 is 16 residues. V trimming: 10 bases; J trimming: 1 base; junction bases outside the gene matches: 12. CDR3 in amino acids: CATSGTGQGSYNEQFF. In nucleotides, the CDR3 is TGTGCCACCTCCGGGACAGGCCAGGGGTCCTACAATGAGCAGTTCTTC.

The gene calls are TRBV28 and TRBJ1-5; TRBD1 aligns across 9 bases. The germline CDR1 and CDR2 sequences are MDHEN and SYDVKM. Trimming took 1 base from V and 4 from J; bases not matched to a gene: 5. The CDR3 sequence is 16 residues long. Here the CDR3 reads CASSLLRGQGNQPQHF. The CDR3 bases are TGTGCCAGCAGTTTATTGCGGGGACAGGGTAATCAGCCCCAGCATTTT.